Included here is one T cell receptor beta chain sequence, with context. Its target is not known. This entry belongs to a study of T cell responses to AZD1222 COVID-19 vaccine. Findings of the study overall: Mapped onto spike, vaccine-associated CD4 TCRs spanned it and were dominant at 160-218 and 743-854. Donors in the cohort were predominantly white British and more often female, and clonal diversity was possibly underestimated.

The CDR3 has 14 amino acids. Germline loops: CDR1 MNHNY, CDR2 SVGAGI (reference sequence). Trimming took off 2 bases at V and 6 bases at J, with 11 bases between the two ends. Only in-frame clones appear in the TCRdb table, and some are missing; sequencing was by immunoSEQ multiplex PCR. The table has under 150,000 clones, approximately 94% seen once. The receptor comes from an adult in good health. The chain couples TRBV6-6 to TRBJ2-1; tentative D call: TRBD2 (5 bases). The sequencing here drew on peripheral blood, taken on day 0 of AZD1222 vaccination. This chain's CDR3 is CASSYSSATNEQFF. In nucleotides, the CDR3 is TGTGCCAGCAGTTACAGTAGCGCAACCAATGAGCAGTTCTTC.